The rows below give T cell receptor beta chains drawn from one sample of a study of blood T cells in healthy people across ages. TCRdb re-derived calls from the 5' RACE reads in MiXCR, one entry per CDR3 protein. The sample comprises some 1,500,000 distinct CDR3 sequences, roughly two fifths of which are singletons, and approximately 4% rests with the top ten. Specimen: blood. These receptors were collected from a woman under 30 in good health. Both conserved end residues are trimmed from each CDR3. The order of the fields is V gene, J gene, CDR3 protein.

TRBV3-1	TRBJ2-1	ASSHRWLANEQF
TRBV7-9	TRBJ1-1	ASREKGDLTEAF
TRBV20-1	TRBJ2-7	SAREKAPYEQY
TRBV20-1	TRBJ2-7	SASGDRASYEQY
TRBV10-3	TRBJ1-2	AISELGQSWNYGYT
TRBV15	TRBJ1-4	ATSREVQEKLF
TRBV5-1	TRBJ1-5	ASSTDPNQPQH
TRBV5-6	TRBJ2-1	ASSWPIRNEQF
TRBV20-1	TRBJ2-1	SAHTGASRTGYNEQF
TRBV10-3	TRBJ1-2	ACAQGKNYGYT
TRBV10-3	TRBJ1-2	AISAGVDYGYT
TRBV4-2	TRBJ2-6	ASSQGFWDRTSGANVLT
TRBV20-1	.	SARDRTGGFYNEQY
TRBV6-4	TRBJ2-3	ASTQKTGRGSTDTQY
TRBV20-1	TRBJ1-2	SAKAGAGYGYT
TRBV12-3/TRBV12-4	TRBJ2-5	ASSKGGSYQETQY
TRBV20-1	TRBJ2-3	SAVSGNTDTQY
TRBV12-3/TRBV12-4	TRBJ1-1	ASSLRGDRGPNTEAF
TRBV25-1	TRBJ2-7	ASSDRPHGTFPIEQY
TRBV20-1	TRBJ1-2	SARVWGDRASGYT
TRBV11-3	TRBJ2-4	ASSAWTKENIQY
TRBV10-3	TRBJ2-5	AISEFGTSGDNEQY